The clone carrying this TCR beta chain was detected only once. Its antigen is as yet unknown. Profiling relied on immunoSEQ multiplex PCR, and the TCRdb table lists in-frame clones only, not all of them. Of roughly 92,000 clones listed, roughly 90% are singletons. Trimming shortened V by 1 base and J by 4 bases, and 26 bases separated the two germline ends. Germline V gene lookup returns CDR1 MGHRA and CDR2 YSYEKL. The CDR3 has 20 amino acids. This entry belongs to a study of OX40 agonist ivuxolimab in advanced cancers. Study overall: Ivuxolimab, which patients received intravenously every 2 weeks, was dosed at 0.01 to 10 mg/kg. Patients with hepatocellular carcinoma, melanoma, renal cell or head and neck cancer made up the dose-escalation patients. Whole-study results and caveats: Mean expanded clone counts were higher in CD8+ than CD4+ T cells.

The clonotype was recovered from an adult with an advanced solid tumor such as melanoma, head and neck, liver or kidney cancer. This sample comprised CD4+ or CD8+ T cells sorted from blood, obtained in a trial of the OX40 agonist ivuxolimab. The gene calls are TRBV4-1 and TRBJ1-5; possibly TRBD1 for D (6 bases). The CDR3 nucleotides are TGCGCCAGCAGCCAAGTACCTTTCGATTTTTACAGGGAGAAGAATCAGCCCCAGCATTTT. It translates to CASSQVPFDFYREKNQPQHF.